Listed below are T cell receptor beta chains from one sample, sequenced in a study of cytomegalovirus exposure and HLA in healthy donors. Only in-frame clones appear in the TCRdb table, and some are missing; sequencing was by immunoSEQ multiplex PCR. The repertoire holds around 200,000 clones, with approximately 78% as singletons. The sequencing input was PBMCs. Receptors were obtained from a woman between 18 and 29 years old in good health and CMV-seronegative. Each CDR3 is given with its conserved first and last residue. The D gene is left open where the match is weak. Clone size appears in some rows only: once, few, many, or a class for an expanded clone.

TRBV29-1	.	TRBJ2-6	TRBD2	CSVISGSHSGANVLTF	TGCAGCGTTATTAGCGGGAGTCACTCTGGGGCCAACGTCCTGACTTTC
TRBV30	.	TRBJ2-7	TRBD2	CAWSVSTSPPGGEQYF	TGTGCCTGGAGTGTTTCAACTAGCCCGCCGGGGGGCGAGCAGTACTTC
TRBV5-1	few	TRBJ2-2	.	CASSLAVSGELFF	TGCGCCAGCAGCTTGGCAGTTTCCGGGGAGCTGTTTTTT
TRBV10-3	.	TRBJ2-5	.	CATEETSKETQYF	TGTGCCACCGAAGAGACTAGTAAAGAGACCCAGTACTTC
TRBV19	.	TRBJ2-5	TRBD2	CASSRAQAGWETQYF	TGTGCCAGTAGTAGAGCTCAAGCGGGATGGGAGACCCAGTACTTC
TRBV6-6	.	TRBJ1-6	TRBD1	CAGSDREGSPLHF	TGTGCCGGATCGGACAGGGAAGGCTCACCCCTCCACTTT
TRBV11-2	.	TRBJ2-3	.	CASSLEQSTPDTQYF	TGTGCCAGCAGCTTAGAGCAAAGCACCCCAGATACGCAGTATTTT
TRBV27	.	TRBJ2-1	.	CASSQDFLGRQNEQFF	TGTGCCAGCAGTCAGGACTTTCTAGGTAGGCAAAATGAGCAGTTCTTC
TRBV6-5	.	TRBJ2-3	.	CASSYGGSSTDTQYF	TGTGCCAGCAGTTACGGGGGGTCTAGCACAGATACGCAGTATTTT
TRBV19	.	TRBJ2-7	.	CASSPGPTYEQYF	TGTGCCAGTAGCCCGGGTCCTACCTACGAGCAGTACTTC
TRBV7-9	.	TRBJ2-1	TRBD2	CASSFVFQTSGSSDEQFF	TGTGCCAGCAGCTTTGTTTTTCAGACTAGCGGGAGTTCAGATGAGCAGTTCTTC
TRBV5-1	.	TRBJ2-3	.	CASSPRGDTQYF	TGCGCCAGCAGCCCCCGGGGGGATACGCAGTATTTT
TRBV6-1	.	TRBJ1-3	.	CASSEVMAGSSGNTIYF	TGTGCCAGCAGTGAAGTAATGGCAGGCAGCTCTGGAAACACCATATATTTT
TRBV15	once	TRBJ2-7	TRBD1	CATSGRQGGPYEQYF	TGTGCCACCAGCGGGCGACAGGGGGGCCCCTACGAGCAGTACTTC
TRBV27	.	TRBJ1-5	TRBD1	CASSSGQGNQPQHF	TGTGCCAGCAGTTCGGGACAGGGCAATCAGCCCCAGCATTTT
TRBV5-6	once	TRBJ2-3	TRBD2	CASSPLAGADTQYF	TGTGCCAGCAGCCCCCTAGCGGGAGCAGATACGCAGTATTTT
TRBV5-1	.	TRBJ2-3	TRBD2	CASSLGLAGVGTDTQYF	TGCGCCAGCAGCTTGGGGCTAGCGGGAGTGGGCACAGATACGCAGTATTTT
TRBV9	.	TRBJ2-3	.	CASSVVETDTQYF	TGTGCCAGCAGCGTAGTAGAAACAGATACGCAGTATTTT
TRBV28	.	TRBJ1-5	TRBD1	CASSLRGQLSNQPQHF	TGTGCCAGCAGTTTAAGGGGACAGCTTAGCAATCAGCCCCAGCATTTT
TRBV7-2	.	TRBJ2-7	.	CASSSPYEQYF	TGTGCCAGCAGCTCTCCTTACGAGCAGTACTTC
TRBV10-3	.	TRBJ2-7	.	CAISEGGFDYEQYF	TGTGCCATCAGTGAGGGGGGGTTTGACTACGAGCAGTACTTC
TRBV27	.	TRBJ2-7	TRBD1	CASSLKASGTAYEQYF	TGTGCCAGCAGTTTAAAAGCGTCGGGGACAGCTTACGAGCAGTACTTC
TRBV5-4	.	TRBJ2-2	TRBD2	CASSSGLANTGELFF	TGTGCCAGCAGCTCAGGACTAGCGAACACCGGGGAGCTGTTTTTT
TRBV7-7	.	TRBJ2-5	.	CASGTGAGETQYF	TGTGCCAGCGGGACGGGAGCAGGCGAGACCCAGTACTTC
TRBV29-1	once	TRBJ2-5	.	CSVDFGRGGTQYF	TGCAGCGTTGATTTCGGTCGAGGGGGGACCCAGTACTTC
TRBV30	.	TRBJ2-5	TRBD2	CAWSPGLAGGVGETQYF	TGTGCCTGGAGTCCGGGACTAGCGGGGGGGGTTGGGGAGACCCAGTACTTC
TRBV7-9	.	TRBJ1-1	.	CASSRPPGLVEAFF	TGTGCCAGCAGCAGGCCACCGGGACTGGTGGAAGCTTTCTTT
TRBV6-5	.	TRBJ1-2	TRBD1	CARGSRGPNYGYTF	TGTGCCAGGGGTTCTAGGGGGCCGAACTATGGCTACACCTTC
TRBV7-6	.	TRBJ2-5	TRBD2	CASSPGTSGETQYF	TGTGCCAGCAGCCCTGGGACTAGCGGGGAGACCCAGTACTTC
TRBV5-6	.	TRBJ1-5	TRBD1	CASSSQGNGQPQHF	TGTGCCAGCAGCTCACAGGGGAACGGCCAGCCCCAGCATTTT
TRBV4-1	once	TRBJ2-7	TRBD2	CASSHSGGASYEQYF	TGCGCCAGCAGCCATAGCGGGGGGGCCTCCTACGAGCAGTACTTC
TRBV11-1	.	TRBJ2-1	TRBD2	CASSQGLAIGYNEQFF	TGTGCCAGCAGCCAGGGACTAGCTATCGGATACAATGAGCAGTTCTTC